The clone carrying this TCR beta chain has ten or more counts. Its cognate antigen is unknown. TCRdb itself ran the 5' RACE reads through MiXCR, one entry per CDR3 protein. This sample has 450,000 to 650,000 distinct CDR3 sequences, with more than 15% found just once. These data come from a study of T-cell memory formation after mild COVID-19. Study-level results: Pre-infection memory held some responding clones, suggesting pre-existing cross-reactive T cells responded.

The TCR sequence derives from an adult woman who had mild COVID-19 (a few samples of this study predate the infection). Cell type and time point are not known. The sequencing input was PBMCs or a T cell subset sorted from them (not recorded which).

The CDR3 DNA sequence: TGCGCCAGCAGCTTGGGTTTCGGGGCGGGACAAGAGACCCAGTACTTC. Its protein product is CASSLGFGAGQETQYF. The V call is TRBV5-1, the J call TRBJ2-5; tentatively, D is TRBD2 (6 bases). The CDR3 is 16 amino acids. The germline gives CDR1 SGHRS, CDR2 YFSETQ. V was clipped by 0 bases and J by 2 bases, with 14 bases between them.